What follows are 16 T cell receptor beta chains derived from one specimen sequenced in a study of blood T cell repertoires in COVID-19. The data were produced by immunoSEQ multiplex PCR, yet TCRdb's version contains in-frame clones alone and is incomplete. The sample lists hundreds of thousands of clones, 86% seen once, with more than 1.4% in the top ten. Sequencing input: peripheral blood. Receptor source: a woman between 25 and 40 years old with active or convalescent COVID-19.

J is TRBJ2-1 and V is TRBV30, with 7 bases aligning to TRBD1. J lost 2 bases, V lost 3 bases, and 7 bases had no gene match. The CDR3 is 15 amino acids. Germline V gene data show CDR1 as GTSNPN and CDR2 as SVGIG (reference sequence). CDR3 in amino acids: CAWSTGTAAYNEQFF. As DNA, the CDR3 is TGTGCCTGGAGCACCGGGACAGCAGCCTACAATGAGCAGTTCTTC.

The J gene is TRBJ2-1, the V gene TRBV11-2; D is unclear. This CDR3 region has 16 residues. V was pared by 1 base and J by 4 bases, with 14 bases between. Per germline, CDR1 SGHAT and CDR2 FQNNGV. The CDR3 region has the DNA TGTGCCAGCAGCTTAGCCCTAGGCGACCCATACAATGAGCAGTTCTTC. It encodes CASSLALGDPYNEQFF.

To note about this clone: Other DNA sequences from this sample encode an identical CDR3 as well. CDR3: CASSLGASTDTQYF. In DNA form, the CDR3 reads TGCGCCAGCAGCTTGGGGGCCTCCACAGATACGCAGTATTTT. The rearrangement links TRBV5-1 to TRBJ2-3, with D unresolved. CDR3 size: 14 residues. The germline CDR1 and CDR2 sequences are SGHRS and YFSETQ. The V and J ends lost 0 bases and 2 bases respectively, with 7 bases between them.

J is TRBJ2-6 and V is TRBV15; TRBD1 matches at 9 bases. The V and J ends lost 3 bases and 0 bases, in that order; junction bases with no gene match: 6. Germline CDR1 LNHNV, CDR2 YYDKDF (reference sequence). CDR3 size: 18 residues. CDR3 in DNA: TGTGCCACCAGCAGGGGACAGGGCTTTGCCTCTGGGGCCAACGTCCTGACTTTC. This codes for CATSRGQGFASGANVLTF.

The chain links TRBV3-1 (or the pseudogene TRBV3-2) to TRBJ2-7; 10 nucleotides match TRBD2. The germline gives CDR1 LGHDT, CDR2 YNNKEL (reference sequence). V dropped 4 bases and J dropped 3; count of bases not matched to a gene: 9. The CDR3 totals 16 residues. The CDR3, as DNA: TGTGCCAGCAGCCCGGAGAACGGACTAGCGGACTACGAGCAGTACTTC. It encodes CASSPENGLADYEQYF.

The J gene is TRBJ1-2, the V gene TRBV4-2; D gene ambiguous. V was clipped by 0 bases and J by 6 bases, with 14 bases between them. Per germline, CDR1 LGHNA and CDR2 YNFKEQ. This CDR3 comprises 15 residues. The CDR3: CASSQDRPGEDGYTF. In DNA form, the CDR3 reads TGTGCCAGCAGCCAAGATAGGCCGGGAGAAGATGGCTACACCTTC.

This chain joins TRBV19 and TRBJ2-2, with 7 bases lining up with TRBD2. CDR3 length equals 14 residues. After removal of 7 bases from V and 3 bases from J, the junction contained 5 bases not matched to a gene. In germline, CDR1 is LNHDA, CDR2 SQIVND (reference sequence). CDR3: CASKGGSDTGELFF. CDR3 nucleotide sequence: TGTGCCAGTAAGGGCGGGAGCGACACCGGGGAGCTGTTTTTT.

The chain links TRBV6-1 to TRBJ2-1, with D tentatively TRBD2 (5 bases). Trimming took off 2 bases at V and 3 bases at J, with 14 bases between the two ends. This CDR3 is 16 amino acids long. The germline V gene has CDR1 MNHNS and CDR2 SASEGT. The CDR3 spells CASSELAGSGYNEQFF. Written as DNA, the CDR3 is TGTGCCAGCAGTGAATTGGCGGGTTCCGGCTACAATGAGCAGTTCTTC.

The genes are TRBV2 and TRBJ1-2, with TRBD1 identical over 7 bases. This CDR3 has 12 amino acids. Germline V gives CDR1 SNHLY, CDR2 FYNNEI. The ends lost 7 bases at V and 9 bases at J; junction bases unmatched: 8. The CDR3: CASIRDSLSYTF. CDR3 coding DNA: TGTGCCAGCATTCGGGACAGCCTGAGCTACACCTTC. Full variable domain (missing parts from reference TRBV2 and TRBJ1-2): EPEVTQTPSHQVTQMGQEVILRCVPISNHLYFYWYRQILGQKVEFLVSFYNNEISEKSEIFDDQFSVERPDGSNFTLKIRSTKLEDSAMYFCASIRDSLSYTFGSGTRLTVV.

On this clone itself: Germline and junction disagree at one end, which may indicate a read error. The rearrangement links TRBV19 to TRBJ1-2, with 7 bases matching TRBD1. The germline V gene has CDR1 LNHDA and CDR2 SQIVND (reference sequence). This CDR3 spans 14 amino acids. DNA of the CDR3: TGTGCCAGTAGTATAACGACCGTGACAGGGATTAACTCCTTC. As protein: CASSITTVTGINSF.

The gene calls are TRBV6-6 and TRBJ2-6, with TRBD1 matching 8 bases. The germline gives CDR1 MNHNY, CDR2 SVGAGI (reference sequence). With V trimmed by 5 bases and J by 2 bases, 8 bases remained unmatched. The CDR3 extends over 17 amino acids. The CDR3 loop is CASSPGTGNTGANVLTF. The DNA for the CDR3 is TGTGCCAGCAGTCCCGGGACAGGCAACACTGGGGCCAACGTCCTGACTTTC.

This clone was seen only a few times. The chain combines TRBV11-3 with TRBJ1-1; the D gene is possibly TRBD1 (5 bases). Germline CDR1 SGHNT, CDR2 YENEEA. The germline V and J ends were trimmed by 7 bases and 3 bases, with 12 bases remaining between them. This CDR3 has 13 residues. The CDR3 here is CASKVGGYTEAFF. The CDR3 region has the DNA TGTGCCAGCAAAGTGGGGGGATACACTGAAGCTTTCTTT.

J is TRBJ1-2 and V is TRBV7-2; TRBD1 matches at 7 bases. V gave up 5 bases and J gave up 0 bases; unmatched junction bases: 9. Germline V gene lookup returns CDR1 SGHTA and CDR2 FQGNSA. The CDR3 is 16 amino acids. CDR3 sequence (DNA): TGTGCCAGCAGCCAATGGGACAGTGAGACTAACTATGGCTACACCTTC. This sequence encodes CASSQWDSETNYGYTF.

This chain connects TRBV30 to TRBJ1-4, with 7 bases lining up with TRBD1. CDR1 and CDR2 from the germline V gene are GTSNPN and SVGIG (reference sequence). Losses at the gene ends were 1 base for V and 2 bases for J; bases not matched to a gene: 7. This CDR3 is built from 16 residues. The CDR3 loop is CAWSGAEGQTNEKLFF. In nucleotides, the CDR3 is TGTGCCTGGAGTGGGGCTGAGGGACAGACTAATGAAAAACTGTTTTTT.

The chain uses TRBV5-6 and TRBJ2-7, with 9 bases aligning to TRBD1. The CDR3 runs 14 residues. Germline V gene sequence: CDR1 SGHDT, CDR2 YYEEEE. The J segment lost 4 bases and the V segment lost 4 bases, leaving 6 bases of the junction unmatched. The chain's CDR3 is CASSPPGQGYEQYF. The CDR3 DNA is TGTGCCAGCAGCCCTCCGGGACAGGGATACGAGCAGTACTTC.

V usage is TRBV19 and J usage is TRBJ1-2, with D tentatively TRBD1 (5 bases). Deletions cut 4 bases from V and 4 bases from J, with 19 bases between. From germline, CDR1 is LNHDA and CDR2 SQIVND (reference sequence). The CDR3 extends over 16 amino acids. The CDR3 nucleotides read TGTGCCAGTAGTACCCTAATGGGGGGTCAAGGCTATGGCTACACCTTC. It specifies CASSTLMGGQGYGYTF.